The 12 T cell receptor beta chains below come from one sample, sequenced in a study of neurological immune-mediated disorders. In TCRdb, the 5' RACE reads were re-called with MiXCR into one record per CDR3 protein. The table lists 66,000 or so distinct CDR3 sequences, roughly 5.6% of them singletons, with over 2.5% in the top ten. The sequenced material came from PBMCs. The receptors derive from a woman in her twenties or thirties with multiple sclerosis.

This clonotype was observed at least ten times. The V gene is TRBV3-1, the J gene TRBJ1-1, with D unresolved. CDR1 LGHDT and CDR2 YNNKEL come from the germline V gene (reference sequence). V was shortened by 3 bases and J by 0 bases, with 8 bases between the two germline ends. CDR3 length: 14 residues. CDR3 in DNA: TGTGCCAGCAGCCATAGGACGGTGAACACTGAAGCTTTCTTT. It translates to CASSHRTVNTEAFF.

This clonotype was recorded at least ten times. The chain links TRBV20-1 to TRBJ1-1; TRBD1 matches at 7 bases. V lost 5 bases and J lost 4; bases outside the gene matches: 4. This CDR3 comprises 12 residues. Per germline, CDR1 DFQATT and CDR2 SNEGSKA (reference sequence). The CDR3 reads CSAHRGGTEAFF. In DNA form, the CDR3 reads TGCAGTGCTCACAGGGGAGGCACTGAAGCTTTCTTT.

In its sample, this clonotype was seen many times. CDR3 amino acids: CASSPGPPGDEQFF. The CDR3 region has the DNA TGTGCCAGCAGCCCGGGACCCCCGGGCGATGAGCAGTTCTTC. The chain recombines TRBV21-1 with TRBJ2-1; the DNA was not compared with TRBD1, the D call given in the table. TRBV21-1 constitutes a pseudogene. The CDR3 has 14 residues.

A few counts support this clonotype. The gene calls are TRBV4-2 and TRBJ2-5, with 9 bases fitting TRBD2. Germline CDR1 LGHNA, CDR2 YNFKEQ. This CDR3 comprises 15 residues. V was pared by 1 base and J by 3 bases, with 3 bases of the junction left unmatched. This chain's CDR3 is CASSQGLAGKETQYF. The CDR3 nucleotides are TGTGCCAGCAGCCAAGGGCTAGCGGGGAAAGAGACCCAGTACTTC.

Ten or more counts support this clonotype. This rearrangement joins TRBV5-1 to TRBJ1-2; D is perhaps TRBD1 (5 bases). There are 14 residues in the CDR3. Germline-derived CDR1 and CDR2 are SGHRS and YFSETQ. V was clipped by 7 bases and J by 0 bases, with 13 bases between them. Here the CDR3 reads CASSLGTSNYGYTF. CDR3 in DNA: TGCGCCAGCTCCTTGGGGACTTCTAACTATGGCTACACCTTC.

This clonotype was recorded at least ten times. The rearrangement joins TRBV20-1 to TRBJ2-7, with TRBD1 matching 9 bases. The CDR3 contains 14 residues. V shed 3 bases, J shed 2 bases, and the junction held 5 bases outside the gene matches. The V gene's germline CDR1 is DFQATT and CDR2 SNEGSKA (reference sequence). The CDR3 DNA is TGCAGTGCTAGCCCCGGACAGGGGACCTACGAGCAGTACTTC. This translates into CSASPGQGTYEQYF.

In this sample, this clonotype turned up many times. The rearrangement uses TRBV5-1 and TRBJ2-2, with 8 positions matching TRBD2. Germline-derived CDR1 and CDR2 are SGHRS and YFSETQ. Losses at the gene ends were 0 bases for V and 4 bases for J; bases not matched to a gene: 8. The CDR3 is made up of 17 amino acids. The CDR3 loop is CASSLATSGLSTGELFF. The CDR3 bases are TGCGCCAGCAGCTTGGCAACTAGCGGATTATCCACCGGGGAGCTGTTTTTT.

This clonotype was counted only a few times. The genes are TRBV20-1 and TRBJ1-1; no definite D call. The CDR3 consists of 15 residues. Germline-derived CDR1 and CDR2 are DFQATT and SNEGSKA (reference sequence). V was clipped by 5 bases and J by 2 bases, with 18 bases between them. This CDR3 is CSALSPRVSNTEAFF. The CDR3 nucleotides read TGCAGTGCTCTCTCCCCGAGGGTTTCTAACACTGAAGCTTTCTTT.

At least ten counts were recorded for this clonotype. The rearrangement links TRBV9 to TRBJ1-1; D not certain. The V end lost 0 bases, the J end lost 1 base, and 10 bases lay between the germline ends. This CDR3 is 15 amino acids long. Germline V gene data show CDR1 as SGDLS and CDR2 as YYNGEE. The CDR3, as DNA: TGTGCCAGCAGCGTAGAGTGGATGGGGAACACTGAAGCTTTCTTT. It is translated as CASSVEWMGNTEAFF.

The chain is built from TRBV7-6 and TRBJ2-1; 15 nucleotides agree with TRBD2. This CDR3 spans 17 amino acids. The V gene end was trimmed by 5 bases and the J gene end by 1 base; junction bases not matched to a gene: 3. Germline-derived CDR1 and CDR2 are SGHVS and FNYEAQ. Written as DNA, the CDR3 is TGTGCCAGCAGCCCCGGACTAGCGGGGGGGTCCTACAATGAGCAGTTCTTC. Protein sequence: CASSPGLAGGSYNEQFF. Drawing the rest from reference TRBV7-6 and TRBJ2-1, the complete variable domain is GAGVSQSPRYKVTKRGQDVALRCDPISGHVSLYWYRQALGQGPEFLTYFNYEAQQDKSGLPNDRFSAERPEGSISTLTIQRTEQRDSAMYRCASSPGLAGGSYNEQFFGPGTRLTVL.

This clonotype has ten or more counts. This chain connects TRBV4-2 to TRBJ2-3; D unresolved. Germline V lookup: CDR1 LGHNA, CDR2 YNFKEQ. The CDR3 totals 13 residues. The V and J ends lost 2 bases and 3 bases respectively, with 6 bases between them. The CDR3 region is CASSQNPTDTQYF. The CDR3, as DNA: TGTGCCAGCAGCCAAAACCCAACAGATACGCAGTATTTT.

This clonotype occurred many times. This CDR3 is CSAQQPGLAGPLNEQFF. DNA for the CDR3: TGCAGTGCCCAACAGCCGGGACTAGCGGGCCCACTCAATGAGCAGTTCTTC. The V call is TRBV20-1, the J call TRBJ2-1; 12 nucleotides match TRBD2. This CDR3 contains 17 residues. Germline CDR1 is DFQATT and CDR2 is SNEGSKA (reference sequence). J gave up 6 bases and V 6 bases, and 15 bases lay outside the gene matches.